The 27 T cell receptor beta chains listed next were all sequenced from one sample in a study of cytotoxic CD8 clonotypes in ibrutinib-treated CLL. Sequenced by immunoSEQ multiplex PCR; TCRdb stores in-frame clones only, minus some. There are roughly 200,000 clones in the sample; 79% occur only once, and approximately 10% lies in the top ten. The input for sequencing was PBMCs, taken after 12 months of ibrutinib treatment. These receptors came from a human donor with chronic lymphocytic leukemia.

The chain is built from TRBV6-1 and TRBJ1-1; D remains ambiguous. The V end was cut by 2 bases, the J end by 1 base, with 8 bases between. The length of the CDR3 is 14 residues. Germline CDR1 is MNHNS and CDR2 is SASEGT. This chain's CDR3 is CASSESPENTEAFF. CDR3 nucleotides: TGTGCCAGCAGTGAATCACCCGAGAACACTGAAGCTTTCTTT.

This chain joins TRBV7-2 and TRBJ1-6; TRBD1 might be the D (5 bases). This CDR3 contains 15 residues. Germline CDR1 is SGHTA and CDR2 is FQGNSA. The V and J ends lost 4 bases and 13 bases respectively, with 20 bases between them. The CDR3 sequence: CASSSETVISDPLHF. The CDR3 nucleotides read TGTGCCAGCAGCTCCGAGACAGTCATAAGTGATCCCCTCCACTTT.

V gene TRBV28 combines with J gene TRBJ2-7, with TRBD1 identical over 7 bases. The CDR3 has 15 residues. From germline, CDR1 is MDHEN and CDR2 SYDVKM. V was pared by 3 bases and J by 0 bases, with 5 bases of the junction left unmatched. The CDR3 sequence: CASSFRGISSYEQYF. CDR3 sequence (DNA): TGTGCCAGCAGTTTCAGGGGGATATCCTCCTACGAGCAGTACTTC.

This clone has just one count. The gene calls are TRBV6-6 and TRBJ2-7, with D possibly called TRBD1 or TRBD2 (5 bases each). The germline V gene encodes CDR1 MNHNY and CDR2 SVGAGI (reference sequence). V gave up 2 bases and J gave up 2 bases, with 16 bases separating them. This CDR3 comprises 16 residues. The CDR3 DNA reads as TGTGCCAGCAGTTACGGGACCGGGCCCCTGGCCTACGAGCAGTACTTC. Translating it yields CASSYGTGPLAYEQYF.

Details on this clone: This may come from a read error, since a much larger clone is one base off. This sequence joins TRBV7-6 and TRBJ1-4; D not certain. The CDR3 length is 11 residues. Trimming shortened V by 2 bases and J by 5 bases, and 0 bases separated the two germline ends. Germline V gene data show CDR1 as SGHVS and CDR2 as FNYEAQ. For the CDR3, the DNA is TGTGCCAGCAGCTTAAATGAAAAACTGTTTTTT. It is translated as CASSLNEKLFF.

This chain joins TRBV11-3 and TRBJ2-3; D not resolved. Trimming removed 1 base at V and 5 bases at J, with 7 bases between. Germline V gene sequence: CDR1 SGHNT, CDR2 YENEEA. The CDR3 runs 13 residues. As DNA, the CDR3 is TGTGCCAGCAGCTTAGGAACCCTAGATACGCAGTATTTT. Translating it yields CASSLGTLDTQYF.

The chain uses TRBV7-6 and TRBJ2-1; 7 bases are a match to TRBD1. V dropped 5 bases and J dropped 2; count of bases not matched to a gene: 9. This CDR3 spans 16 amino acids. Germline V CDR1 and CDR2: SGHVS, FNYEAQ. The DNA for the CDR3 is TGTGCCAGCAGCCAATTAATAGGGGGCGCCTACAATGAGCAGTTCTTC. This encodes CASSQLIGGAYNEQFF.

The chain links TRBV19 to TRBJ1-4; D is undetermined. Trimming took 9 bases from V and 6 from J, leaving 14 bases between them. The CDR3 length is 13 residues. Germline lookup yields CDR1 LNHDA and CDR2 SQIVND (reference sequence). CDR3 in amino acids: CARVCLAHEKLFF. CDR3 nucleotide sequence: TGTGCCAGGGTTTGCTTGGCCCATGAAAAACTGTTTTTT.

The V and J genes are TRBV10-1 and TRBJ1-2; D is undetermined. Per germline, CDR1 WNHNN and CDR2 SYGVQD (reference sequence). Trimming cost V 2 bases and J 5 bases, with 9 bases left between them. The CDR3 runs to 13 residues. This CDR3 reads CASSEAESYGYTF. The CDR3 region has the DNA TGCGCCAGCAGTGAGGCAGAATCTTATGGCTACACCTTC.

About this clone itself: Other DNA sequences of this sample code for an identical CDR3. V is TRBV5-1 and J is TRBJ1-4; perhaps TRBD1 as D (5 bases). Germline V gene lookup returns CDR1 SGHRS and CDR2 YFSETQ. The CDR3 length is 14 residues. The V end was cut by 1 base, the J end by 7 bases, with 11 bases between. For the CDR3, the DNA is TGCGCCAGCAGCTTGCTAGGGGCTGGTGAAAAACTGTTTTTT. Protein: CASSLLGAGEKLFF.

DNA of the CDR3: TGTGCCAGCAGGGTCTCCCCACTCACTGAAGCTTTCTTT. Translation: CASRVSPLTEAFF. The gene calls are TRBV2 and TRBJ1-1; no clear D gene. V shed 6 bases and J shed 4 bases, with 12 bases lying between them. The CDR3 has 13 amino acids. The germline V gene encodes CDR1 SNHLY and CDR2 FYNNEI.

This clone was counted between two and nine times. The chain links TRBV6-4 to TRBJ2-2; weak D call: TRBD1 (5 bases). The CDR3 is made up of 15 amino acids. Trimming took off 3 bases at V and 8 bases at J, with 16 bases between the two ends. In germline, CDR1 is MRHNA, CDR2 SNTAGT. The CDR3 reads CASSDRPGSTGELFF. For the CDR3, the DNA is TGTGCCAGCAGTGATCGGCCAGGGTCAACAGGGGAGCTGTTTTTT.

This clone is termed medium-sized. This chain links TRBV5-4 with TRBJ2-1, with 13 bases aligning to TRBD2. J was trimmed by 4 bases and V by 4 bases; bases with no gene match: 5. Germline V lookup: CDR1 SGHNT, CDR2 YYREEE (reference sequence). The CDR3 has 16 residues. The CDR3 spells CASSPGLAGRYNEQFF. CDR3 nucleotide sequence: TGTGCCAGCAGCCCGGGACTAGCGGGAAGGTACAATGAGCAGTTCTTC.

CDR3 protein: CASMSLGSNTEAFF. CDR3 nucleotide sequence: TGTGCCAGCATGTCCCTAGGGTCGAACACTGAAGCTTTCTTT. J is TRBJ1-1 and V is TRBV5-6, with D unresolved. Trimming took off 6 bases at V and 1 base at J, with 13 bases between the two ends. The germline CDR1 and CDR2 sequences are SGHDT and YYEEEE. CDR3 size: 14 residues.

The gene calls are TRBV5-1 and TRBJ1-2; D remains ambiguous. This CDR3 spans 15 amino acids. V was pared by 0 bases and J by 4 bases, with 13 bases between. Germline assignment: CDR1 SGHRS and CDR2 YFSETQ. The chain's CDR3 is CASSLGYELAYGYTF. CDR3 DNA: TGCGCCAGCAGCTTGGGTTACGAGTTAGCCTATGGCTACACCTTC.

The rearrangement joins TRBV9 to TRBJ2-1; D might be TRBD1 or TRBD2, each matching 6 bases. Per the germline V gene, CDR1 is SGDLS and CDR2 is YYNGEE. The V and J ends lost 3 bases and 1 base respectively, with 11 bases between them. This CDR3 contains 15 residues. CDR3 coding DNA: TGTGCCAGCAGCGCACAGGGAGGATCCTACAATGAGCAGTTCTTC. It yields the protein CASSAQGGSYNEQFF.

This chain links TRBV5-6 with TRBJ2-1, with D possibly TRBD2 on 6 matching bases. From germline, CDR1 is SGHDT and CDR2 YYEEEE. V gave up 5 bases and J gave up 9 bases, with 18 bases separating them. The CDR3 is made up of 14 amino acids. CDR3 bases: TGTGCCAGCAGATCGGGACTGGCCTCCATTGAGCAGTTCTTC. Translating it yields CASRSGLASIEQFF.

This rearrangement joins TRBV7-2 to TRBJ2-3, with D hard to call. Germline CDR1 SGHTA, CDR2 FQGNSA. The CDR3 spans 13 residues. Trimming took 10 bases from V and 2 from J, leaving 13 bases between them. The CDR3 bases are TGTGCCACTGGACCCTCCAACACAGATACGCAGTATTTT. Translating it yields CATGPSNTDTQYF.

The V and J genes are TRBV28 and TRBJ2-7; D is uncertain. Germline lookup yields CDR1 MDHEN and CDR2 SYDVKM. Trimming stripped 8 bases from V and 0 bases from J, with 14 bases between. The CDR3 extends over 14 amino acids. Written as DNA, the CDR3 is TGTGCCAGCGCCCTCCACGGCCTCTCCTACGAGCAGTACTTC. Its translation: CASALHGLSYEQYF.

V and J are TRBV19 and TRBJ1-2; maybe TRBD1 (5 bases). This CDR3 is built from 11 residues. Germline V gene data show CDR1 as LNHDA and CDR2 as SQIVND (reference sequence). The V end lost 9 bases, the J end lost 2 bases, and 7 bases lay between the germline ends. DNA for the CDR3: TGTGCCAGCAGGGTAAACTATGGCTACACCTTC. Its protein is CASRVNYGYTF.

As for this clone: The same CDR3 can be traced to other DNA sequences in this sample. The CDR3 sequence is CASMRYEQYF. The CDR3 DNA reads as TGTGCCAGCATGCGCTACGAGCAGTACTTC. The V and J genes are TRBV6-1 and TRBJ2-7; no firm D call. Deletions cut 7 bases from V and 3 bases from J, with 4 bases between. The CDR3 runs 10 residues. The germline V gene has CDR1 MNHNS and CDR2 SASEGT.

This sequence joins TRBV28 and TRBJ2-4; maybe TRBD1 (6 bases). The V gene lost 3 bases and the J gene lost 2 bases, with 11 bases spanning the gap. The CDR3 sequence is 15 residues long. CDR1 MDHEN and CDR2 SYDVKM come from the germline V gene. The CDR3 region has the DNA TGTGCCAGCAGTTTGTGGCAGGGGACCAAAAACATTCAGTACTTC. It specifies CASSLWQGTKNIQYF. Looking up the rest from reference TRBV28 and TRBJ2-4 gives the full variable domain: DVKVTQSSRYLVKRTGEKVFLECVQDMDHENMFWYRQDPGLGLRLIYFSYDVKMKEKGDIPEGYSVSREKKERFSLILESASTNQTSMYLCASSLWQGTKNIQYFGAGTRLSVL.

The gene calls are TRBV6-1 and TRBJ1-4, with 7 bases fitting TRBD1. Trimming cost V 3 bases and J 4 bases; bases outside gene matches: 14. The CDR3 length is 18 residues. CDR1 and CDR2 from the germline V gene are MNHNS and SASEGT. CDR3 coding DNA: TGTGCCAGCAGTGATCGACAGGGTTTCCTTTTTGGTAATGAAAAACTGTTTTTT. Its protein is CASSDRQGFLFGNEKLFF.

This chain connects TRBV6-1 to TRBJ1-5, with 9 bases lining up with TRBD1. Germline CDR1 reads MNHNS; CDR2 reads SASEGT. V was pared by 6 bases and J by 1 base, with 4 bases of the junction left unmatched. This CDR3 comprises 15 residues. The DNA of the CDR3 is TGTGCCAGCAGAGGACAGGGGAGAAGCAATCAGCCCCAGCATTTT. Amino acids: CASRGQGRSNQPQHF.

J is TRBJ1-2 and V is TRBV10-1; 7 bases agree with TRBD1. The CDR3 runs 17 residues. Germline CDR1 is WNHNN and CDR2 is SYGVQD (reference sequence). With 0 bases clipped from V and 6 bases from J, the junction kept 13 bases outside the gene matches. The CDR3 here is CASSESRLRQGSNGYTF. The DNA of the CDR3 is TGCGCCAGCAGTGAGTCGAGACTTCGACAGGGATCGAATGGCTACACCTTC.

The V call is TRBV18, the J call TRBJ2-2, with D tentatively TRBD1 (6 bases). The CDR3 has 15 amino acids. CDR1 KGHSH and CDR2 LQKENI come from the germline V gene. Trimming shortened V by 4 bases and J by 3 bases, and 12 bases separated the two germline ends. CDR3 sequence reads: CASSRTQGDTGELFF. Here the CDR3 DNA reads TGTGCCAGCTCACGGACACAGGGAGACACCGGGGAGCTGTTTTTT.

The chain carries TRBV6-5 and TRBJ2-7; 7 nucleotides align to TRBD1. The V gene's germline CDR1 is MNHEY and CDR2 SVGAGI. The CDR3 length is 15 residues. After removal of 4 bases from V and 2 bases from J, the junction contained 8 bases not matched to a gene. The CDR3 is CASSSRDRFAYEQYF. The CDR3 nucleotides read TGTGCCAGCAGTTCCCGGGACAGATTTGCCTACGAGCAGTACTTC.